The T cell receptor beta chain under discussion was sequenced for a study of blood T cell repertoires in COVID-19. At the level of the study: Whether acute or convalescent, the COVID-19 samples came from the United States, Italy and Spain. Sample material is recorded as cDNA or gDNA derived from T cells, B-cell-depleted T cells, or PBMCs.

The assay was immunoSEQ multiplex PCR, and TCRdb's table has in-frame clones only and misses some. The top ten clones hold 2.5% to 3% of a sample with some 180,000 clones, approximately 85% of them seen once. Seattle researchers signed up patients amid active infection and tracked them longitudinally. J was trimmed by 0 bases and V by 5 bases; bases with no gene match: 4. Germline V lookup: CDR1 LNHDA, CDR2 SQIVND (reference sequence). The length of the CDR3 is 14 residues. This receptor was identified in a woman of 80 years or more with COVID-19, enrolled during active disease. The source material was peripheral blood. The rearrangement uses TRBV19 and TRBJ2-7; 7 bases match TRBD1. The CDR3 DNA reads TGTGCCAGTAGTGTGGGACAGAGCTCCTACGAGCAGTACTTC. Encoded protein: CASSVGQSSYEQYF.